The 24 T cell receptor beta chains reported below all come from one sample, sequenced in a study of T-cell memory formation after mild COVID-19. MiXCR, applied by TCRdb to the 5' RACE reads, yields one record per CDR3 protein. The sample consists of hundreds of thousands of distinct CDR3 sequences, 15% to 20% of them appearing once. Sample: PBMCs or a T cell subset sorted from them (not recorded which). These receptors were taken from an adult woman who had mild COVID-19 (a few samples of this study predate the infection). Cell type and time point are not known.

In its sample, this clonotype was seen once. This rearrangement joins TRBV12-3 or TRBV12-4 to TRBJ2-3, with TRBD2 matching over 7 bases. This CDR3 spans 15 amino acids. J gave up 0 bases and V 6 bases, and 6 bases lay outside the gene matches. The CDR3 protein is CASRSPGGSTDTQYF. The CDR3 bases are TGTGCCAGCAGGTCTCCGGGGGGTAGCACAGATACGCAGTATTTT.

DNA for the CDR3: TGCGCCAGCAGCTTGGTTAGCGGGTCAGGGGGGACGACAACCACAGATACGCAGTATTTT. Protein: CASSLVSGSGGTTTTDTQYF. The rearrangement links TRBV5-1 to TRBJ2-3; D is possibly TRBD1 or TRBD2 (7 bases each). Germline CDR1 SGHRS, CDR2 YFSETQ. The V gene lost 0 bases and the J gene lost 2 bases, with 25 bases spanning the gap. The CDR3 is made up of 20 amino acids.

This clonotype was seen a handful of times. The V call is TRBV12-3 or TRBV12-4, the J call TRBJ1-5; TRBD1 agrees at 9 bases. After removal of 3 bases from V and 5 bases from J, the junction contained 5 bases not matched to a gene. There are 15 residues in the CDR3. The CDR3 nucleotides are TGTGCCAGCAGTTTCACGGACAGGGGATATCAGCCCCAGCATTTT. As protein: CASSFTDRGYQPQHF.

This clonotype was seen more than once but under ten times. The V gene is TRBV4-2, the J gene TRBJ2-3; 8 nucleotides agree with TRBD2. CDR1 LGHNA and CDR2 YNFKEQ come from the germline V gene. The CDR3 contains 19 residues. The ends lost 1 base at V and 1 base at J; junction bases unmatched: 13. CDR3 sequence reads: CASSQGPGLVVPRTDTQYF. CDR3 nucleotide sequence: TGTGCCAGCAGCCAAGGTCCGGGACTAGTCGTGCCTCGCACAGATACGCAGTATTTT.

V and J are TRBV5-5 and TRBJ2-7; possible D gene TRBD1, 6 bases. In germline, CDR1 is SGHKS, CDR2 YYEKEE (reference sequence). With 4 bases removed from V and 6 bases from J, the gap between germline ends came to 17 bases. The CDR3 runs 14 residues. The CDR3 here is CASSQGTLGAEQYF. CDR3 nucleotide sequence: TGTGCCAGCAGCCAGGGGACATTGGGTGCCGAGCAGTACTTC.

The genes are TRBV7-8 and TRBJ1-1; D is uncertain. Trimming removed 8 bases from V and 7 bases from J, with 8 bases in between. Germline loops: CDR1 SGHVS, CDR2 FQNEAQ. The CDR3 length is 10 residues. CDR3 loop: CASQVNEAFF. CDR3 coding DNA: TGTGCCAGCCAGGTTAATGAAGCTTTCTTT.

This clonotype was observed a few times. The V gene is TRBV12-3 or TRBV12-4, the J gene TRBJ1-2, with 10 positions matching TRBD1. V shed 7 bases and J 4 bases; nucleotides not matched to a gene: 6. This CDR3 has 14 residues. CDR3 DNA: TGTGCCAGCACCCGGACAGGGGGTGGCTATGGCTACACCTTC. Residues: CASTRTGGGYGYTF.

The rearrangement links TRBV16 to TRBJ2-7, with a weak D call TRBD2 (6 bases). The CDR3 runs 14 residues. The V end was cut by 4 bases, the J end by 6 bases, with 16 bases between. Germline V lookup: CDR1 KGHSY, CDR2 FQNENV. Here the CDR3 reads CASSRDGHGSEQYF. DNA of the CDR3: TGTGCCAGCAGCCGTGACGGCCACGGGAGCGAGCAGTACTTC.

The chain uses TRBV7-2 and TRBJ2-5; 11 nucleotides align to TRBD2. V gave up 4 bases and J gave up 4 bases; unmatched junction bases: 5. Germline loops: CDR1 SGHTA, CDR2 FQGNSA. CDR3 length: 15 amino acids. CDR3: CASSSGLAARETQYF. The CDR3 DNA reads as TGTGCCAGCAGCTCGGGACTAGCGGCCAGAGAGACCCAGTACTTC. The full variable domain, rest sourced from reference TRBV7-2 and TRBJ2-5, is GAGVSQSPSNKVTEKGKDVELRCDPISGHTALYWYRQSLGQGLEFLIYFQGNSAPDKSGLPSDRFSAERTGGSVSTLTIQRTQQEDSAVYLCASSSGLAARETQYFGPGTRLLVL.

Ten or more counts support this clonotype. CDR3 DNA: TGTGCCACCAGCAGAGACAGGGAGTCGGGTACTGAAGCTTTCTTT. It codes for CATSRDRESGTEAFF. The chain uses TRBV15 and TRBJ1-1, with D perhaps TRBD1 (5 bases). CDR3 size: 15 residues. Germline-derived CDR1 and CDR2 are LNHNV and YYDKDF (reference sequence). V lost 0 bases to trimming and J lost 5 bases, with 13 bases between them.

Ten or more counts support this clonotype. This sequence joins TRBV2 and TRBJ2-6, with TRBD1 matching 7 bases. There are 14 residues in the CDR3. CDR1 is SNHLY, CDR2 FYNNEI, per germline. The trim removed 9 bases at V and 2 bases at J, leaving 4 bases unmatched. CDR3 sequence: CARQGLAGANVLTF. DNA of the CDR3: TGTGCCAGACAGGGGTTAGCTGGGGCCAACGTCCTGACTTTC.

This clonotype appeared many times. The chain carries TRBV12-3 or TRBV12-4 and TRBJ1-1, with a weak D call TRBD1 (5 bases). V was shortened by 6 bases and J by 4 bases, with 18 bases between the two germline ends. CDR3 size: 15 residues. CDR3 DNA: TGTGCCAGCAGCCCGGGGGGGACTCGTGCCACTGAAGCTTTCTTT. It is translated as CASSPGGTRATEAFF.

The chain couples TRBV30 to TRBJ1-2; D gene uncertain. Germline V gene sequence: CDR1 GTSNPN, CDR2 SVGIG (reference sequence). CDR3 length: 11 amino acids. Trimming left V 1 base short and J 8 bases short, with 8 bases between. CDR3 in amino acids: CAWSALRGYTF. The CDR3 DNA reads TGTGCCTGGAGTGCCCTTCGGGGCTACACCTTC.

The CDR3 protein is CASSEISGQHTEAFF. CDR3 nucleotide sequence: TGTGCCAGCAGTGAAATCTCTGGACAGCACACTGAAGCTTTCTTT. The chain joins TRBV25-1 to TRBJ1-1, with D maybe TRBD1 (6 bases). Germline V lookup: CDR1 MGHDK, CDR2 SYGVNS. Trimming stripped 2 bases from V and 3 bases from J, with 13 bases between. The length of the CDR3 is 15 residues.

CDR3 nucleotide sequence: TGTGCCAGCAGCTTAGTATTCCGGGCTGGCGGTAGGACAGATACGCAGTATTTT. Its protein product is CASSLVFRAGGRTDTQYF. The chain carries TRBV7-2 and TRBJ2-3; D uncertain. In germline, CDR1 is SGHTA, CDR2 FQGNSA. CDR3 length: 18 residues. Trimming pared 1 base from V and 3 bases from J, leaving 20 bases between.

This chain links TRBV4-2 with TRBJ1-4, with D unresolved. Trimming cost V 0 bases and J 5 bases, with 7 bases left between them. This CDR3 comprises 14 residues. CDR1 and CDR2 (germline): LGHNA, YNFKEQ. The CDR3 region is CASSQDLRNEKLFF. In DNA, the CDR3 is TGTGCCAGCAGCCAAGATCTTAGGAATGAAAAACTGTTTTTT.

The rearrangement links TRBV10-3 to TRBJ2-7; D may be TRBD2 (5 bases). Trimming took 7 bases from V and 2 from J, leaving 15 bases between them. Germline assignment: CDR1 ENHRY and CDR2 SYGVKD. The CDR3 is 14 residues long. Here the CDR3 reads CAITHTPGTYEQYF. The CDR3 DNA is TGTGCCATCACCCATACTCCGGGAACCTACGAGCAGTACTTC.

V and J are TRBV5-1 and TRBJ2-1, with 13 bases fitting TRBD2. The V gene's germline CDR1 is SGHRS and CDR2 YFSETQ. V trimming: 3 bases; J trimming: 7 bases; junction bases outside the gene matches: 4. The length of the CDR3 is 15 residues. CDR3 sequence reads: CASSSVTSGGNEQFF. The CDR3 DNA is TGCGCCAGCAGCTCAGTGACTAGCGGGGGGAATGAGCAGTTCTTC.

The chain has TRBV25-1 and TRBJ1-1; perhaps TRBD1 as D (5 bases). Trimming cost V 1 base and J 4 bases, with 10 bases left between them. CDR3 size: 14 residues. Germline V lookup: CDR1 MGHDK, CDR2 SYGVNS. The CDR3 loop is CASSEWGRSTEAFF. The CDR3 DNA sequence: TGTGCCAGCAGTGAATGGGGGAGGAGCACTGAAGCTTTCTTT.

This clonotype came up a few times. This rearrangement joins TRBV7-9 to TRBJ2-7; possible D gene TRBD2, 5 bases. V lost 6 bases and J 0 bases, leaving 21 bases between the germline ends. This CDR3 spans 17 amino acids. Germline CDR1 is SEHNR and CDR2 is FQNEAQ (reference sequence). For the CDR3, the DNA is TGTGCCAGCAGTTCAGCTGTCCCGGGAACCTTCTCCTACGAGCAGTACTTC. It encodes CASSSAVPGTFSYEQYF.

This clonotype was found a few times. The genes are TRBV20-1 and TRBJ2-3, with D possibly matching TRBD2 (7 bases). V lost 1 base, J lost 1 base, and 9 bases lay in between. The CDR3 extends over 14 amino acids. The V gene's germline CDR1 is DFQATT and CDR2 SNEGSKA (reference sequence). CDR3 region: CSARAGGRTDTQYF. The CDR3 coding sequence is TGCAGTGCTAGAGCCGGGGGGCGCACAGATACGCAGTATTTT.

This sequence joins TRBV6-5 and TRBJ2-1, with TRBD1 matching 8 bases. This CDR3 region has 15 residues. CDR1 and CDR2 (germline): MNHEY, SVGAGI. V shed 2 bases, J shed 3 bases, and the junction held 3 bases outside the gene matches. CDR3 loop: CASSYAGTGYNEQFF. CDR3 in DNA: TGTGCCAGCAGTTACGCCGGGACAGGCTACAATGAGCAGTTCTTC.

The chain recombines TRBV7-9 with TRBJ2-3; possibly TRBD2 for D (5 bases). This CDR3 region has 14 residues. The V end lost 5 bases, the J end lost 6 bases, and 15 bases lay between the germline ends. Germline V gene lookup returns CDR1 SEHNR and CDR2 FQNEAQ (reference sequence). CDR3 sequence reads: CASSPSLSGDTQYF. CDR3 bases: TGTGCCAGCAGCCCTTCTCTATCGGGGGATACGCAGTATTTT.

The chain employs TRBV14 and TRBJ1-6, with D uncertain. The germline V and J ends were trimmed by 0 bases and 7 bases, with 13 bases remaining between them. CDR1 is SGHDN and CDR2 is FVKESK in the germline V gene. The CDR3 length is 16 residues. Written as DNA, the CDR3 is TGTGCCAGCAGCCAAGACTTTGGGCAGGTGAATTCACCCCTCCACTTT. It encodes CASSQDFGQVNSPLHF. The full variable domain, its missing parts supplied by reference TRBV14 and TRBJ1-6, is EAGVTQFPSHSVIEKGQTVTLRCDPISGHDNLYWYRRVMGKEIKFLLHFVKESKQDESGMPNNRFLAERTGGTYSTLKVQPAELEDSGVYFCASSQDFGQVNSPLHFGNGTRLTVT.